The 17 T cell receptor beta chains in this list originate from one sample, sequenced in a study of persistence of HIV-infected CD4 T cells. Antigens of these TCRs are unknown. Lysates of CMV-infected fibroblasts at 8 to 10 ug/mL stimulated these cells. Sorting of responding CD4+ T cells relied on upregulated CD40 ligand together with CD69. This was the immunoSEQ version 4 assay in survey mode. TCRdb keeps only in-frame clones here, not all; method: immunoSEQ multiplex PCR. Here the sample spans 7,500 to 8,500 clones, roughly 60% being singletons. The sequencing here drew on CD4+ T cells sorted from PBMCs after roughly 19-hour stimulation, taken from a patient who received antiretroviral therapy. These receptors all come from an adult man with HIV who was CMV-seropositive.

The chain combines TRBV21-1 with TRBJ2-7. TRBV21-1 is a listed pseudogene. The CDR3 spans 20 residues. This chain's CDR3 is CASSKKVERGLAQPSYEQYF. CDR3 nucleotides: TGTGCCAGCAGCAAAAAGGTGGAAAGGGGCCTAGCCCAACCTTCCTACGAGCAGTACTTC.

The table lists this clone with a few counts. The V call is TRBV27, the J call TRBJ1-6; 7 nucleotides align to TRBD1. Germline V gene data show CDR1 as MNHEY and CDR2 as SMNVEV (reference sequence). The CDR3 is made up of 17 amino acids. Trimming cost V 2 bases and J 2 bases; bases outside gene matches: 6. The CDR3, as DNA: TGTGCCAGCAGTTTAAAAGCCGGGACAGCCTATAATTCACCCCTCCACTTT. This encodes CASSLKAGTAYNSPLHF.

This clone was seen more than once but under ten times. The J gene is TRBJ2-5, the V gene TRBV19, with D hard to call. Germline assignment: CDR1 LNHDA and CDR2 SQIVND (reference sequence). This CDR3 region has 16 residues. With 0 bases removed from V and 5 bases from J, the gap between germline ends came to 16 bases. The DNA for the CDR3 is TGTGCCAGTAGTATAGATCGGTCGGCAGGCCGGGAGACCCAGTACTTC. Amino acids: CASSIDRSAGRETQYF. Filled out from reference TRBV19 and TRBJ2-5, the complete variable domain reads DGGITQSPKYLFRKEGQNVTLSCEQNLNHDAMYWYRQDPGQGLRLIYYSQIVNDFQKGDIAEGYSVSREKKESFPLTVTSAQKNPTAFYLCASSIDRSAGRETQYFGPGTRLLVL.

The CDR3 DNA reads as TGTGCCAGCAGCTACCTAGCGGGAGGGGGCTACGAGCAGTACTTC. Translated, it gives CASSYLAGGGYEQYF. J is TRBJ2-7 and V is TRBV6-5; 12 nucleotides agree with TRBD2. After removal of 6 bases from V and 3 bases from J, the junction contained 6 bases not matched to a gene. The length of the CDR3 is 15 residues. Looked up from germline, CDR1 is MNHEY and CDR2 is SVGAGI.

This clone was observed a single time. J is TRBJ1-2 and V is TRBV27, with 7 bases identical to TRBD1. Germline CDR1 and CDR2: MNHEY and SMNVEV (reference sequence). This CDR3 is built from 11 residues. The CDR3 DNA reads TGTGCGACAGGGACCAACTATGGCTACACCTTC. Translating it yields CATGTNYGYTF.

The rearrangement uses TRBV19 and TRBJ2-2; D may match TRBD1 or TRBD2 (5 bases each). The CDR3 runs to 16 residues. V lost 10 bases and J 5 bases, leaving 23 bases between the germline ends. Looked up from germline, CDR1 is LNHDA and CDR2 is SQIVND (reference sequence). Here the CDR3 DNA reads TGTGCCACCATCGACCGCCCCGGGGCGAGGACCGGGGAGCTGTTTTTT. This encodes CATIDRPGARTGELFF.

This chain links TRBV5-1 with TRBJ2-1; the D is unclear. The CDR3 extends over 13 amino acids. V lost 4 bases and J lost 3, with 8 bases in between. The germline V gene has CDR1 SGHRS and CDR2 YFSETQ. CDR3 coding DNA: TGCGCCAGCAGCACGCAGGACTACAATGAGCAGTTCTTC. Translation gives CASSTQDYNEQFF.

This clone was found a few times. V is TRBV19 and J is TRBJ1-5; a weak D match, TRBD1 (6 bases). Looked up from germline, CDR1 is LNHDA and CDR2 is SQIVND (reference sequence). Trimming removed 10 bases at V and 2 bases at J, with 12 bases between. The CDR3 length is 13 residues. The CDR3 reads CATGGGGNQPQHF. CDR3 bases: TGTGCCACCGGAGGGGGTGGCAATCAGCCCCAGCATTTT.

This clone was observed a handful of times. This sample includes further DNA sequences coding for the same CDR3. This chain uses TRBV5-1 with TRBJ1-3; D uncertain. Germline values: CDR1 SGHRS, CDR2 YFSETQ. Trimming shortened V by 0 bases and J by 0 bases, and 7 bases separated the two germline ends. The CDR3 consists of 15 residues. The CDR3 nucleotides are TGCGCCAGCAGCTTGGCACCCGGCTCTGGAAACACCATATATTTT. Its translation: CASSLAPGSGNTIYF. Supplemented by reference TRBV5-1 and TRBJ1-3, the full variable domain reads KAGVTQTPRYLIKTRGQQVTLSCSPISGHRSVSWYQQTPGQGLQFLFEYFSETQRNKGNFPGRFSGRQFSNSRSEMNVSTLELGDSALYLCASSLAPGSGNTIYFGEGSWLTVV.

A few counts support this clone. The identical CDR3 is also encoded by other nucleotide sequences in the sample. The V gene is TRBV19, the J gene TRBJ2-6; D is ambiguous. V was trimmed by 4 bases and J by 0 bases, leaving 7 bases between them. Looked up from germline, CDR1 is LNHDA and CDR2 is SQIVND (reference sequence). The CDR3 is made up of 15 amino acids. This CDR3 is CASSKDSSGANVLTF. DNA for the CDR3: TGTGCCAGTAGTAAGGATTCCTCTGGGGCCAACGTCCTGACTTTC.

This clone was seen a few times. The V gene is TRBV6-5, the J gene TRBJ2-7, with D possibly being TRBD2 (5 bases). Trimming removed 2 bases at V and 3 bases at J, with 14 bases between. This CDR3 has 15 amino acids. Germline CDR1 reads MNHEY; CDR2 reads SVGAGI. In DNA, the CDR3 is TGTGCCAGCAGTTACGGCGGGCTAGGTGTCTACGAGCAGTACTTC. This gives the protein CASSYGGLGVYEQYF.

The chain's CDR3 is CASSQSGSTTGELFF. In nucleotides, the CDR3 is TGTGCCAGTAGTCAATCCGGGTCGACCACCGGGGAGCTGTTTTTT. The chain has TRBV19 and TRBJ2-2; unclear D gene. The CDR3 is made up of 15 amino acids. V was shortened by 5 bases and J by 4 bases, with 14 bases between the two germline ends. Germline V lookup: CDR1 LNHDA, CDR2 SQIVND (reference sequence).

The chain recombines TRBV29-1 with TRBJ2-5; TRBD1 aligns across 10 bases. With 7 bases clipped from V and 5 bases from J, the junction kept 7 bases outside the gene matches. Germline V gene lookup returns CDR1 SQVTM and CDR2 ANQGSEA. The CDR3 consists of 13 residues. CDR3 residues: CSARQGAGETQYF. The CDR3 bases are TGCAGCGCCCGACAGGGGGCCGGTGAGACCCAGTACTTC.

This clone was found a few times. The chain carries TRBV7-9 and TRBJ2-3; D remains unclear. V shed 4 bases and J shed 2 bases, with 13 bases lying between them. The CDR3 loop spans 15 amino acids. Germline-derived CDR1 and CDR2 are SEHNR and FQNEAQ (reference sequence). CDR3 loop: CASSSRLESTDTQYF. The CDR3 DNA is TGTGCCAGCAGCTCCAGACTGGAGTCCACAGATACGCAGTATTTT.

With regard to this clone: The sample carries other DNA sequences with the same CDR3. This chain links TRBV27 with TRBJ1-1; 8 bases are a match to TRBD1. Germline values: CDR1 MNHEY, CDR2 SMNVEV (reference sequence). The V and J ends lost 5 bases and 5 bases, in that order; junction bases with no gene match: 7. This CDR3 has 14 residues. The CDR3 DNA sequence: TGTGCCAGCAGTCCACAGGGGGTAGGGACTGAAGCTTTCTTT. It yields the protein CASSPQGVGTEAFF.

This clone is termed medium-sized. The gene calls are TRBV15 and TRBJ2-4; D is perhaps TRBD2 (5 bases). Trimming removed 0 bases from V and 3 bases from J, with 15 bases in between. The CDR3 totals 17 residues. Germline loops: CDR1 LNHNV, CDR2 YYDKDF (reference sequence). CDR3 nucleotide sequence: TGTGCCACCAGCAGAGATTCATTGGGAGATGGCAAAAACATTCAGTACTTC. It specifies CATSRDSLGDGKNIQYF.

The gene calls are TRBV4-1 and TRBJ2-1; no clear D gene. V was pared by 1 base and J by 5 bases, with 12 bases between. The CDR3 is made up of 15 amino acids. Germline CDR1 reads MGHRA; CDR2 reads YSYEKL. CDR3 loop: CASSQGRQRDNEQFF. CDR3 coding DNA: TGCGCCAGCAGCCAAGGACGGCAGCGCGACAATGAGCAGTTCTTC.